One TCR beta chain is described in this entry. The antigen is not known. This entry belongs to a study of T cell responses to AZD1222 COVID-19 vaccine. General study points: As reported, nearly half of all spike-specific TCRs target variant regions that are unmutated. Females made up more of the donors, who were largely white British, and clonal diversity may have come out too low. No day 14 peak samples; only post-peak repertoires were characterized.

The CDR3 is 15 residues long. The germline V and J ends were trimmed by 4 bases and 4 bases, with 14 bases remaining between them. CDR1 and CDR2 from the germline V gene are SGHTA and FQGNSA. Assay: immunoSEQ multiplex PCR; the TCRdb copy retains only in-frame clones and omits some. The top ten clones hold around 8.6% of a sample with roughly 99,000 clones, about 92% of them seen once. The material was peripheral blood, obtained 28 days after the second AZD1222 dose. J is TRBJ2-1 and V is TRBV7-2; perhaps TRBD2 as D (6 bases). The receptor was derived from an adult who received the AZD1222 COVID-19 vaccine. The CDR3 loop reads CASSSQPGAYNEQFF. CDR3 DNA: TGTGCCAGCAGCTCCCAACCGGGAGCATACAATGAGCAGTTCTTC.